Listed below are T cell receptor beta chains from one sample, sequenced in a study of blood T cell dynamics during melanoma immunotherapy. The assay was immunoSEQ multiplex PCR, and TCRdb's table has in-frame clones only and misses some. The sample has around 15,000 clones, about 94% seen once. The sequencing used effector memory CD8+ T cells from blood, collected from a patient treated with checkpoint blockade. These receptors all stem from a human donor with melanoma. Each CDR3 is given without its conserved first and last residue. The order of the fields is CDR3 length, J gene, V gene, CDR3 protein.

>13|TRBJ2-1|TRBV6-5
ASVVKEGIYNEQF
>12|TRBJ1-2|TRBV7-9
ASTPGGTDYGYT
>13|TRBJ2-7|TRBV5-4
ASSLKRERGNEQY
>9|TRBJ2-5|TRBV7-9
ASSLDADQY
>14|TRBJ1-5|TRBV13
ASSTQGATGNQPQH
>11|TRBJ1-1|TRBV28
ASSQGLATEAF
>13|TRBJ2-3|TRBV27
ASSLDPLGADTQY
>13|TRBJ2-7|TRBV6-5
ASDTSGRAVHEQY
>13|NA|TRBV28
ASSPGTSFVYEQY
>11|TRBJ2-1|TRBV6-4
ASSDGPYNEQF
>14|TRBJ2-4|TRBV6-1
ASSELAVLAKNIQY
>15|TRBJ2-5|TRBV27
ASSPSITSGGEETQY
>15|TRBJ2-2|TRBV28
ASSPPPSGGNTGELF
>11|TRBJ1-5|TRBV28
ASSFPGLQPQH
>15|TRBJ1-1|TRBV6-1
ASSGNRDRGGDTEAF
>12|TRBJ2-3|TRBV7-3
ASSLEDDTDTQY
>10|TRBJ1-1|TRBV28
ASSFEYTEAF
>12|TRBJ2-7|TRBV9
ASSPGTRSYEQY
>12|TRBJ2-5|TRBV5-6
ASSSGTGRETQY
>12|TRBJ2-7|TRBV11-1
ASSRRRAVGEQY
>13|TRBJ2-7|TRBV5-1
ASSFLRGASYEQY
>13|TRBJ2-7|TRBV29-1
SVEGTSGRDYEQY
>11|TRBJ2-7|TRBV27
ASSGRRVDEQY
>14|TRBJ2-2|TRBV5-1
ASSPEPQGWTGELF
>17|TRBJ1-5|TRBV28
ASSFIPHAGHRSNQPQH
>11|TRBJ1-2|TRBV5-1
ASGPRGNYGYT
>14|TRBJ2-6|TRBV9
ASSVDLLSGANVLT
>15|TRBJ2-2|TRBV4-1
ASSQYRGFENTGELF
>13|TRBJ1-5|TRBV6-1
ASSERGGGNQPQH
>10|TRBJ2-2|TRBV27
ASSKMTGELF
>10|TRBJ1-2|TRBV27
ASRGVDYGYT
>18|TRBJ2-1|TRBV29-1
SVDEAGLAGGRAGYNEQF